Sequencing of this T cell receptor beta chain was carried out in a study of cytomegalovirus exposure and HLA in healthy donors. The study's findings and limits: Altogether, 150 to 200 TCR beta chains were recorded as cytomegalovirus-associated. A later analysis showed TCR association rates differing by HLA locus, peaking at DRB1 and lowest at HLA-C. Per a later analysis, HLA-associated TCR beta chains showed more clonal expansion than other, equally common TCR beta chains.

As regards this clone: Its cognate antigen is unknown.

The PCR had 60 Vbeta and 13 Jbeta primers. Assay: immunoSEQ multiplex PCR; the TCRdb copy retains only in-frame clones and omits some. The repertoire holds 99,000 or so clones, with around 86% as singletons. The CDR3 runs to 11 residues. Trimming took off 8 bases at V and 8 bases at J, with 9 bases between the two ends. CDR1 is LNHDA and CDR2 is SQIVND in the germline V gene (reference sequence). The source material was PBMCs. The rearrangement joins TRBV19 to TRBJ1-4; D perhaps matches TRBD1 (5 bases). The TCR sequence derives from a female donor in good health and CMV-seropositive. The CDR3 loop is CASSPGEKLFF. The CDR3 nucleotides read TGTGCCAGTTCCCCAGGGGAAAAACTGTTTTTT. Full variable domain (rest looked up from reference TRBV19 and TRBJ1-4): DGGITQSPKYLFRKEGQNVTLSCEQNLNHDAMYWYRQDPGQGLRLIYYSQIVNDFQKGDIAEGYSVSREKKESFPLTVTSAQKNPTAFYLCASSPGEKLFFGSGTQLSVL.